The 2 T cell receptor beta chains below come from one sample, sequenced in a study of monozygotic twins with inflammatory bowel disease. Following a re-call of the 5' RACE reads, TCRdb has one entry per CDR3 protein and lacks DNA. The sample's table shows some 450,000 distinct CDR3 sequences. Source material: blood. The source is a human donor with ulcerative colitis or Crohn's disease, or a healthy co-twin of an affected twin (not recorded which).

This chain connects TRBV14 to TRBJ2-3; as DNA is missing, the TRBD2 call by TCRdb cannot be tested. Per germline, CDR1 SGHDN and CDR2 FVKESK. This CDR3 contains 17 residues. The CDR3 sequence is CASSQNLAGTSTDTQYF.

The chain uses TRBV7-2 and TRBJ2-1; as DNA is missing, the TRBD1 call by TCRdb cannot be tested. Germline lookup yields CDR1 SGHTA and CDR2 FQGNSA. This CDR3 contains 16 residues. The CDR3 region is CASSPDGAGRYNEQFF.